This T cell receptor beta chain was obtained from a study of blood T cell repertoires in COVID-19. About the research overall: The United States, Italy and Spain were the sources of the acute and convalescent COVID-19 samples. T cells, B-cell-depleted T cells, or PBMCs provided the cDNA or gDNA that served as material.

CDR3 length equals 13 residues. The trim removed 2 bases at V and 4 bases at J, leaving 0 bases unmatched. Germline V gives CDR1 MNHNS, CDR2 SASEGT. Data came from immunoSEQ multiplex PCR; TCRdb stores just in-frame clones and leaves some out. The sample yields some 85,000 clones, approximately 80% seen once. The source is a woman at least 80 years old with acute or convalescent COVID-19. Sequenced input: peripheral blood. The rearrangement uses TRBV6-1 and TRBJ2-5; TRBD2 matches at 8 bases. The CDR3 protein is CASSELAGETQYF. The DNA of the CDR3 is TGTGCCAGCAGTGAACTAGCGGGAGAGACCCAGTACTTC.